This TCR beta chain was observed in a study of OX40 agonist ivuxolimab in advanced cancers. The V gene's germline CDR1 is SEHNR and CDR2 FQNEAQ (reference sequence). V shed 4 bases and J shed 0 bases, with 9 bases lying between them. The CDR3 contains 14 residues. Only one count was recorded for this clone. Clones were read by immunoSEQ multiplex PCR, and TCRdb kept only the in-frame ones, dropping some. The data show 20,000 to 30,000 clones, less than 90% seen once. The chain couples TRBV7-9 to TRBJ1-2, with TRBD1 as a possible D gene (6 bases). Sequencing used CD4+ or CD8+ T cells sorted from blood, obtained in a trial of the OX40 agonist ivuxolimab. The clonotype comes from an adult with an advanced solid tumor such as melanoma, head and neck, liver or kidney cancer. The CDR3 sequence: CASSSGTTNYGYTF. The CDR3 DNA reads TGTGCCAGCAGCTCCGGGACAACTAACTATGGCTACACCTTC.